This note documents a single T cell receptor (beta chain) sequence. Clones were read by immunoSEQ multiplex PCR, and TCRdb kept only the in-frame ones, dropping some. The table includes around 230,000 clones, roughly 87% detected once. This entry belongs to a study of blood T cell repertoires in COVID-19. Study-level information: T cells, B-cell-depleted T cells, or PBMCs supplied cDNA or gDNA.

Categorization into cohorts depended on clinical history that participants reported. The sequence was collected from a man aged 18 to 30 with acute COVID-19. Sequencing was done on a sample of PBMCs or T cells enriched from blood (not recorded which).

Here the CDR3 DNA reads TGTGCCAGCAGGGACAGGGTGGGGATCTACGAGCAGTACTTC. It is translated as CASRDRVGIYEQYF. The chain combines TRBV27 with TRBJ2-7, with TRBD1 matching 8 bases. The CDR3 spans 14 residues. Per the germline V gene, CDR1 is MNHEY and CDR2 is SMNVEV (reference sequence). V lost 6 bases, J lost 3 bases, and 7 bases stayed unmatched.